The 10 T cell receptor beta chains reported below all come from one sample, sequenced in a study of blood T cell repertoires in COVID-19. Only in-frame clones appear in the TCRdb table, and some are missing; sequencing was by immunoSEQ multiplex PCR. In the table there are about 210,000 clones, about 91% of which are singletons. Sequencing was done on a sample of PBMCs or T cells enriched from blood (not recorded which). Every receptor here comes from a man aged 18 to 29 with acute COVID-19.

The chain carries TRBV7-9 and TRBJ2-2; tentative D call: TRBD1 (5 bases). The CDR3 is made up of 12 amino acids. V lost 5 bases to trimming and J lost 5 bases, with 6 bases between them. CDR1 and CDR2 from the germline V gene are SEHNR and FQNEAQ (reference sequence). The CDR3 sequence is CASSAGTGELFF. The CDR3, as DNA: TGTGCCAGCAGCGCAGGGACCGGGGAGCTGTTTTTT.

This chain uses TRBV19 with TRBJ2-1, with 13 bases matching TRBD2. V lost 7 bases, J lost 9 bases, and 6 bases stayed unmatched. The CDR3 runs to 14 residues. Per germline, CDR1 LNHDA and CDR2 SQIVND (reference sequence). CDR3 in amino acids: CASTGLAGASEQFF. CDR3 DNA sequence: TGTGCCAGTACCGGACTAGCGGGAGCGTCTGAGCAGTTCTTC.

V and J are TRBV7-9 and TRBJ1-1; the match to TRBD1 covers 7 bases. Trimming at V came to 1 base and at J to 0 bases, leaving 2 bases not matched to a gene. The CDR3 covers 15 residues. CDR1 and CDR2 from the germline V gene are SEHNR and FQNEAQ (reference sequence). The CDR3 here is CASSLGDSLNTEAFF. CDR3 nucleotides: TGTGCCAGCAGCTTAGGGGACAGTTTGAACACTGAAGCTTTCTTT.

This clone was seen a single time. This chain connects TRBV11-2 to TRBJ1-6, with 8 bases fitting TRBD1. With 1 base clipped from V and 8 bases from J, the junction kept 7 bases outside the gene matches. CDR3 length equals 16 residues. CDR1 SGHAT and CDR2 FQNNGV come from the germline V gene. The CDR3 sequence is CASSLGTGQGDSPLHF. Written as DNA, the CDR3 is TGTGCCAGCAGCTTAGGCACCGGACAGGGAGATTCACCCCTCCACTTT.

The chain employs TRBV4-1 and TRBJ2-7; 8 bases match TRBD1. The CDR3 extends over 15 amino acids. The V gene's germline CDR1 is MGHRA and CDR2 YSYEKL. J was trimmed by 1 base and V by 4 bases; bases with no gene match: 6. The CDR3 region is CASSPRQGNSYEQYF. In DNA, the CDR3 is TGCGCCAGCAGCCCCCGACAGGGGAATTCCTACGAGCAGTACTTC.

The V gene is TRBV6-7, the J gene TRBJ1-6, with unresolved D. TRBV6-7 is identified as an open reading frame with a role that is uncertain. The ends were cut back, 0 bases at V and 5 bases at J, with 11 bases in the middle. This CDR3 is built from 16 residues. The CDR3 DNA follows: TGTGCCAGCAGTTACTCGGTTGGGCAGAATAATTCACCCCTCCACTTT. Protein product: CASSYSVGQNNSPLHF.

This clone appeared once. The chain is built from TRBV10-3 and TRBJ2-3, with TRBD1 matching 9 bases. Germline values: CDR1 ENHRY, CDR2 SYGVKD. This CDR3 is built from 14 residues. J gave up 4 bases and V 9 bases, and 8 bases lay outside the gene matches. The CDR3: CAIWTGVRADTQYF. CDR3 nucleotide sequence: TGTGCCATTTGGACAGGGGTCCGGGCAGATACGCAGTATTTT.

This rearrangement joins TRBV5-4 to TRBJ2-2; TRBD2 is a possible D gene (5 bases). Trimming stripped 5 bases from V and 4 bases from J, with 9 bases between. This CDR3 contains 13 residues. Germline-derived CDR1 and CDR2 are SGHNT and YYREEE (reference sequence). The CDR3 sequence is CASSTEVTGELFF. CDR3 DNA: TGTGCCAGCAGTACGGAGGTCACCGGGGAGCTGTTTTTT.

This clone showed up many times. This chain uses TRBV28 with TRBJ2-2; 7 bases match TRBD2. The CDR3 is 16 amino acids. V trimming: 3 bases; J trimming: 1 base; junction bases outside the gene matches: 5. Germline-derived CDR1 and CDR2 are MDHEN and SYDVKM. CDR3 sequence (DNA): TGTGCCAGCAGTTTCCCAGGACTAGAGAACACCGGGGAGCTGTTTTTT. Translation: CASSFPGLENTGELFF.

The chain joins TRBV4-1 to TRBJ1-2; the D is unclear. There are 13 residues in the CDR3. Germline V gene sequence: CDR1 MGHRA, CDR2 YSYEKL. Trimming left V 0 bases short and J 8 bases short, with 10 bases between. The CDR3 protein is CASSQEPARGYTF. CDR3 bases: TGCGCCAGCAGCCAAGAACCAGCTAGAGGCTACACCTTC.